Included here is one TCR beta chain sequence, with context. Its cognate antigen is unknown. CDR1 and CDR2 (germline): LNHDA, SQIVND (reference sequence). Trimming shortened V by 5 bases and J by 0 bases, and 8 bases separated the two germline ends. This CDR3 region has 14 residues. This sample is part of a study of siplizumab effects on memory and regulatory T cells. General study results and limits: Proof of suppressive function in proliferating Tregs from siplizumab cultures was not established. Memory cells seemed less diverse than naive T cells, which seemed major alloresponse contributors. Sequences below about 10^-5 frequency were poorly captured, and few alloreactive clones mapped to unstimulated subsets.

Some clones are missing from TCRdb's copy, which holds only in-frame ones; the method was immunoSEQ multiplex PCR. Among about 100,000 clones listed, about 93% were seen once. The chain uses TRBV19 and TRBJ1-3, with D uncertain. The specimen sequenced was non-Treg CD4+ T cells sorted from blood. This TCR was recovered from a human donor in good health. The CDR3 region has the DNA TGTGCCAGTAGTCCCGGTGGCTCTGGAAACACCATATATTTT. Translation gives CASSPGGSGNTIYF.